What follows describes a single T cell receptor beta chain. Its specificity is unknown. This entry comes from a study of T cells in tuberculosis. Study as a whole: A South African cohort included IGRA-negative adolescents, latently infected IGRA-positive adolescents and adults with active tuberculosis. Within 7 days of starting treatment, or before, PBMC were stored.

Trimming took 1 base from V and 2 from J, leaving 13 bases between them. This CDR3 is 15 amino acids long. CDR1 and CDR2 (germline): SGHNT, YYREEE (reference sequence). Overall study findings and caveats: Active tuberculosis TCR-alpha repertoires lay closer to GMM-specific TCRs than IGRA-negative controls, suggesting clonal expansion.

Regarding time point: new active TB diagnosis, blood taken before or within 7 days of starting treatment. This table comes from immunoSEQ multiplex PCR, and its TCRdb copy is limited to in-frame clones, with some not included. The repertoire holds about 35,000 clones, with about 90% as singletons. The chain employs TRBV5-4 and TRBJ2-7; tentatively, D is TRBD1 (5 bases). Material: PBMCs, obtained at tuberculosis diagnosis. The receptor comes from an adult with tuberculosis. Some clones in this sample may be carry-over from other donors' samples. CDR3 sequence reads: CASSLMAGRTYEQYF. CDR3 sequence (DNA): TGTGCCAGCAGCTTGATGGCAGGGCGTACCTACGAGCAGTACTTC. The whole variable domain, filled in from reference TRBV5-4 and TRBJ2-7, reads ETGVTQSPTHLIKTRGQQVTLRCSSQSGHNTVSWYQQALGQGPQFIFQYYREEENGRGNFPPRFSGLQFPNYSSELNVNALELDDSALYLCASSLMAGRTYEQYFGPGTRLTVT.